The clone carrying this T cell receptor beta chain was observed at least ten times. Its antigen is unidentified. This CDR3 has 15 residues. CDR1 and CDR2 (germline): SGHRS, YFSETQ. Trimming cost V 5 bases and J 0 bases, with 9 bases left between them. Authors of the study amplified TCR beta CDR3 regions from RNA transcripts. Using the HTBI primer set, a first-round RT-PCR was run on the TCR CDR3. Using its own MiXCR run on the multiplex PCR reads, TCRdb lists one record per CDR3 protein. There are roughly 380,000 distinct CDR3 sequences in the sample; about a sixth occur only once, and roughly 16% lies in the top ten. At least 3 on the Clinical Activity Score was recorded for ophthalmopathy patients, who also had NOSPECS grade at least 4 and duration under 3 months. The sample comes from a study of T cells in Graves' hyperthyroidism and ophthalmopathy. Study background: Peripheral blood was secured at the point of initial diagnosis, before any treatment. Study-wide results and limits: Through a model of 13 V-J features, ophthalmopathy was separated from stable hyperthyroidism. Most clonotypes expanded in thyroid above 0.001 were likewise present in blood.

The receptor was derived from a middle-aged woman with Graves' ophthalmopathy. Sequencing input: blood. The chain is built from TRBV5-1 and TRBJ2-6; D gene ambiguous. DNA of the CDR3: TGCGCCAGCAGAACACGTAGCTCTGGGGCCAACGTCCTGACTTTC. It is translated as CASRTRSSGANVLTF.